This paragraph covers one T cell receptor (beta chain) sequence. Its antigen is undetermined. These data are taken from a study of shared clonotypes between healthy human individuals. CD45RO-negative cells were positively selected for CCR7, leaving out terminally differentiated effector memory CD45RA+ cells. The length of the CDR3 is 14 residues. Germline lookup yields CDR1 MDHEN and CDR2 SYDVKM. Between the trimmed V and J ends, which lost 5 bases and 0 bases, there was a span of 10 bases. General study points: When compared with the clonotypes that were shared by all four sorted-subset donors, the non-shared clonotypes turned out to have lower generation probabilities.

The assay used deep level. Sorted subsets were amplified in replicate PCRs using 200 ng DNA, around 30,000 T cell genomes. TCRdb keeps only in-frame clones here, not all; method: immunoSEQ multiplex PCR. The data contain about 2.1 million clones, about 93% of them seen just once; the ten biggest clones take up approximately 1.7%. This chain uses TRBV28 with TRBJ1-1; weak D call: TRBD1 (5 bases). The sample consisted of naive CD8+ T cells from PBMCs. The TCR was taken from a man between 18 and 29 years old in good health. Some clones in this sample may be carry-over from other donors' samples. CDR3 loop: CASSGGLLNTEAFF. The DNA of the CDR3 is TGTGCCAGCAGTGGGGGACTCCTGAACACTGAAGCTTTCTTT.